This T cell receptor beta chain derives from a study of blood T cell repertoires in COVID-19. About the study: Samples taken during acute and convalescent COVID-19 were collected in the United States, Italy and Spain. T cells, B-cell-depleted T cells, or PBMCs supplied cDNA or gDNA.

V was pared by 5 bases and J by 2 bases, with 10 bases of the junction left unmatched. There are 16 residues in the CDR3. Germline V gene sequence: CDR1 SGHDT, CDR2 YYEEEE. In the study's own analysis: Reference gene primer amplification gave nucleated cell count estimates. Generated by immunoSEQ multiplex PCR, the TCRdb table keeps only in-frame clones and is missing some. D and trimming were read from the DNA, whereas the V and J calls and clone size are those reported in that table. The sample yields about 49,000 clones, more than 90% seen once. The chain carries TRBV5-6 and TRBJ2-7; 10 bases match TRBD2. The source of this sequence is a human donor in a cohort sampled during active COVID-19. What was sequenced was peripheral blood. The DNA of the CDR3 is TGTGCCAGCAGGCCCGCCCTAGCGGGAGCCGCCTACGAGCAGTACTTC. Residues: CASRPALAGAAYEQYF.